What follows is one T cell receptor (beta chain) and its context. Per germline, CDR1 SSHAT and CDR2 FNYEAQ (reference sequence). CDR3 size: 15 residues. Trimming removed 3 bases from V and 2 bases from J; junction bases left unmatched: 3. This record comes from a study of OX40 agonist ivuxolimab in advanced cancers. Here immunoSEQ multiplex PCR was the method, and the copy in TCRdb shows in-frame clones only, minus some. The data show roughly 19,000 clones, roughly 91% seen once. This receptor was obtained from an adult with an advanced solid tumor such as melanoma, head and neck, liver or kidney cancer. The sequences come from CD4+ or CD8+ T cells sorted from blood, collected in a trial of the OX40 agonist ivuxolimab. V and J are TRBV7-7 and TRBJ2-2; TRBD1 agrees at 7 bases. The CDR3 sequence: CASSFRQGNTGELFF. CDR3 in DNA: TGTGCCAGCAGCTTCCGACAGGGAAACACCGGGGAGCTGTTTTTT.